This TCR beta chain originates from a study of cytomegalovirus exposure and HLA in healthy donors. The study, taken as a whole, reports: The Asian-associated ancestry cluster reportedly had fewer N-insertions than the roughly 700-donor mean in a later analysis.

This PCR relied on a set of 60 Vbeta primers and 13 Jbeta primers. Clones were sequenced by immunoSEQ multiplex PCR, and TCRdb holds only the in-frame ones, with some missing. The specimen's table records about 140,000 clones. The CDR3 loop spans 14 amino acids. V lost 0 bases to trimming and J lost 4 bases, with 9 bases between them. The V gene's germline CDR1 is LGHNA and CDR2 YSLEER. Donors sampled were nominally healthy, though unrecorded immune exposures were likely. A word on this clone: Antigen unknown.

The TCR comes from a woman under 30 in good health and CMV-seronegative. This chain joins TRBV4-3 and TRBJ2-5; tentative D call: TRBD2 (6 bases). Sequenced material: PBMCs. Written as DNA, the CDR3 is TGCGCCAGCAGCCAAGATACTAGCCGAGAGACCCAGTACTTC. Encoded protein: CASSQDTSRETQYF.